This TCR beta chain emerged from a study of T cells after yellow fever vaccination. Background on the study: Each low-cell-number fraction was prepared by means of SMART-Seq v4 Ultra Low Input. The study's findings and limits: It was a small share of clonotypes that appeared in both CD4 and CD8 compartments. Peaking on day 5 versus 15, the secondary response was faster but weaker.

In regard to this clonotype: The target antigen is unknown.

The V gene's germline CDR1 is SGHRS and CDR2 YFSETQ. Trimming at V came to 3 bases and at J to 0 bases, leaving 14 bases not matched to a gene. This CDR3 comprises 19 residues. 5'RACE template switching generated TCR cDNA, adding a universal primer site and UMIs. TCRdb recomputed calls from the 5' RACE reads with MiXCR, one row per CDR3 protein. The table includes approximately 130,000 distinct CDR3 sequences, 13% to 15% detected once. This TCR was sampled from a man aged 18-30 years who received the YFV17D yellow fever vaccine. The sequenced sample was CD8+ T cells sorted from PBMCs, obtained 5 days after the yellow fever booster vaccination. The chain recombines TRBV5-1 with TRBJ2-1; TRBD2 matches 8 bases. The CDR3 coding sequence is TGCGCCAGCAGCTCGAAGCAGGGGACTAGAGGGGTCTCCTACAATGAGCAGTTCTTC. The encoded protein is CASSSKQGTRGVSYNEQFF.